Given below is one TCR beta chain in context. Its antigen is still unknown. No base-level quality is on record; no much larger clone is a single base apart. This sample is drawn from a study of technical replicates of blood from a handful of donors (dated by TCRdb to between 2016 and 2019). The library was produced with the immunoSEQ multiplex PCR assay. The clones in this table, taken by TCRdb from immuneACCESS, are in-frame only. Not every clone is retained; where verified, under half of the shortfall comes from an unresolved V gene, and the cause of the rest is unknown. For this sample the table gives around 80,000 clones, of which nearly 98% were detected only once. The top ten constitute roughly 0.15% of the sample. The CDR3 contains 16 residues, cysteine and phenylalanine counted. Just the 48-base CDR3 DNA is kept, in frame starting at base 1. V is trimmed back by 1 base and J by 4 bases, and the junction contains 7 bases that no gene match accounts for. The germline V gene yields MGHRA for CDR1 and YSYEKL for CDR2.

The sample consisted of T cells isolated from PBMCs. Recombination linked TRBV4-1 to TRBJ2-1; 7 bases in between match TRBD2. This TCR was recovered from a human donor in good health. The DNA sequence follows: TGCGCCAGCAGCCAAGGGGCGGGGGAAACTTACAATGAGCAGTTCTTC. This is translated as CASSQGAGETYNEQFF.